The 20 T cell receptor beta chains listed next were all sequenced from one sample in a study of T-cell reconstitution after alpha-beta-depleted transplantation in children. Using unique molecular identifiers, the investigators prepared the TCRbeta library. TCRdb recomputed calls from the PCR reads with MiXCR, one row per CDR3 protein. The sample lists 800,000 to 1,000,000 distinct CDR3 sequences, about 29% seen once, with roughly 31% in the top ten. Source: PBMCs, mostly from graft donor cells, taken 360 days after TCRalphabeta/CD19-depleted stem cell transplant. The receptors stem from a boy younger than two who had a stem cell transplant for SCID, so the T cells may come from the graft donor.

In its sample, this clonotype was seen a few times. The chain couples TRBV20-1 to TRBJ2-5; 7 nucleotides align to TRBD1. From germline, CDR1 is DFQATT and CDR2 SNEGSKA (reference sequence). The J segment lost 5 bases and the V segment lost 6 bases, leaving 15 bases of the junction unmatched. The CDR3 extends over 15 amino acids. The CDR3: CSANSGGSRGETQYF. The CDR3 coding sequence is TGCAGTGCCAATAGTGGGGGCAGCAGGGGGGAGACCCAGTACTTC.

As DNA, the CDR3 is TGCAGTGCTAGGCCGGGACTAGCGGGAAACCAAGAGACCCAGTACTTC. Translation: CSARPGLAGNQETQYF. V gene TRBV20-1 combines with J gene TRBJ2-5; 13 nucleotides line up with TRBD2. The CDR3 runs to 16 residues. The V and J ends lost 3 bases and 0 bases, in that order; junction bases with no gene match: 4. The germline CDR1 and CDR2 sequences are DFQATT and SNEGSKA (reference sequence).

V is TRBV12-3 or TRBV12-4 and J is TRBJ1-4; no clear D gene. This CDR3 is 15 amino acids long. V was cut by 6 bases and J by 3 bases, with 14 bases left in between. The DNA for the CDR3 is TGTGCCAGCAGCCGACTCGGGCAGTCTAATGAAAAACTGTTTTTT. Its translation is CASSRLGQSNEKLFF.

The genes are TRBV7-9 and TRBJ2-6; 11 bases are a match to TRBD1. The CDR3 runs 17 residues. Germline values: CDR1 SEHNR, CDR2 FQNEAQ (reference sequence). Trimming at V came to 4 bases and at J to 4 bases, leaving 6 bases not matched to a gene. CDR3 in amino acids: CASSSGTGGKGANVLTF. CDR3 DNA: TGTGCCAGCAGCTCCGGGACAGGGGGTAAAGGGGCCAACGTCCTGACTTTC.

The rearrangement joins TRBV2 to TRBJ2-2; D gene uncertain. Germline CDR1 is SNHLY and CDR2 is FYNNEI. CDR3 length equals 14 residues. V lost 8 bases, J lost 0 bases, and 10 bases lay in between. The CDR3 region is CASVAHTNTGELFF. The CDR3 DNA reads as TGTGCCAGCGTCGCGCACACGAACACCGGGGAGCTGTTTTTT.

The chain employs TRBV9 and TRBJ1-2; 9 nucleotides align to TRBD1. CDR1 and CDR2 from the germline V gene are SGDLS and YYNGEE. The CDR3 runs to 15 residues. Trimming took 2 bases from V and 2 from J; bases not matched to a gene: 4. Here the CDR3 DNA reads TGTGCCAGCAGCGTTGGACAGGGGAGCAACTATGGCTACACCTTC. As protein: CASSVGQGSNYGYTF.

The V call is TRBV30, the J call TRBJ2-7, with D unclear. The germline V gene encodes CDR1 GTSNPN and CDR2 SVGIG (reference sequence). The V gene lost 0 bases and the J gene lost 1 base, with 16 bases spanning the gap. This CDR3 comprises 16 residues. CDR3 sequence: CAWSVRPFRRSYEQYF. The CDR3 DNA reads TGTGCCTGGAGTGTAAGGCCCTTCAGGAGATCCTACGAGCAGTACTTC.

The genes are TRBV10-3 and TRBJ1-1; 8 bases fit TRBD1. This CDR3 region has 15 residues. Unmatched junction bases numbered 3, after V lost 3 bases and J lost 0 bases. Per the germline V gene, CDR1 is ENHRY and CDR2 is SYGVKD. The CDR3 nucleotides read TGTGCCATCAGTGATCGGGACAGGATGAACACTGAAGCTTTCTTT. Its protein is CAISDRDRMNTEAFF.

The chain recombines TRBV27 with TRBJ2-3, with 13 bases fitting TRBD2. Germline-derived CDR1 and CDR2 are MNHEY and SMNVEV (reference sequence). CDR3 size: 19 residues. J lost 2 bases, V lost 2 bases, and 10 bases had no gene match. The CDR3 DNA follows: TGTGCCAGCAGTTTACGGGCGGGACTAGCGGGGATAACCACAGATACGCAGTATTTT. It codes for CASSLRAGLAGITTDTQYF.

The genes are TRBV10-3 and TRBJ2-7; D perhaps matches TRBD1 (7 bases). The V end lost 8 bases, the J end lost 4 bases, and 18 bases lay between the germline ends. The germline V gene encodes CDR1 ENHRY and CDR2 SYGVKD. The CDR3 runs 14 residues. In DNA form, the CDR3 reads TGTGCCATCGGAGGGACAGAGGGGAATTACGAGCAGTACTTC. Its protein product is CAIGGTEGNYEQYF.

The sample holds a few counts of this clonotype. The DNA of the CDR3 is TGTGCCAGCAGTTTAGGGGGCGGGGGGACCCGGGGGGGTGAGCAGTTCTTC. Amino acids: CASSLGGGGTRGGEQFF. This chain links TRBV12-3 or TRBV12-4 with TRBJ2-1; TRBD2 matches 8 bases. CDR3 length: 17 amino acids. The ends lost 1 base at V and 9 bases at J; junction bases unmatched: 14.

The rearrangement joins TRBV29-1 to TRBJ2-1; TRBD2 agrees at 7 bases. There are 12 residues in the CDR3. The junction had 5 bases not matched to a gene; V was cut back by 5 bases and J by 7 bases. Germline loops: CDR1 SQVTM, CDR2 ANQGSEA. The CDR3 region is CSVPAGGNEQFF. The CDR3 region has the DNA TGCAGCGTTCCTGCCGGGGGGAATGAGCAGTTCTTC.

V and J are TRBV30 and TRBJ2-7, with no clear D. The CDR3 length is 13 residues. Germline loops: CDR1 GTSNPN, CDR2 SVGIG (reference sequence). Deletions cut 2 bases from V and 6 bases from J, with 14 bases between. CDR3 sequence: CAWSKKRESEQYF. DNA for the CDR3: TGTGCCTGGAGTAAAAAAAGGGAAAGCGAGCAGTACTTC.

V gene TRBV4-3 combines with J gene TRBJ1-5, with D possibly TRBD1 on 5 matching bases. Germline V gene data show CDR1 as LGHNA and CDR2 as YSLEER. The CDR3 is 16 amino acids. The germline V and J ends were trimmed by 2 bases and 0 bases, with 11 bases remaining between them. The CDR3 reads CASSQSWGSSNQPQHF. The CDR3 region has the DNA TGCGCCAGCAGCCAATCCTGGGGCTCTAGCAATCAGCCCCAGCATTTT.

DNA for the CDR3: TGTGCCAGCAGCCAAGATTTTCAGGAGTTCGGGGATGAGCAGTTCTTC. Translation gives CASSQDFQEFGDEQFF. This chain joins TRBV4-2 and TRBJ2-1; tentative D call: TRBD2 (5 bases). With 0 bases removed from V and 8 bases from J, the gap between germline ends came to 17 bases. Germline CDR1 is LGHNA and CDR2 is YNFKEQ. This CDR3 is 16 amino acids long.

This chain joins TRBV4-2 and TRBJ2-7; weak D call: TRBD2 (6 bases). The germline V gene has CDR1 LGHNA and CDR2 YNFKEQ. The CDR3 runs 15 residues. The V and J ends lost 4 bases and 2 bases respectively, with 15 bases between them. The CDR3 DNA sequence: TGTGCCAGCAGCCTCGTCCGGGGGTTCCCCTACGAGCAGTACTTC. Residues: CASSLVRGFPYEQYF.

The CDR3 DNA reads TGTGCCAGCAGCTCGGGACAGGGTGCGAACGAGCAGTACTTC. It translates to CASSSGQGANEQYF. The chain joins TRBV7-9 to TRBJ2-7; 9 nucleotides line up with TRBD1. This CDR3 has 14 amino acids. Germline V gene lookup returns CDR1 SEHNR and CDR2 FQNEAQ (reference sequence). J was trimmed by 5 bases and V by 4 bases; bases with no gene match: 6.

The chain carries TRBV29-1 and TRBJ2-7, with a possible D match to TRBD1 (6 bases). Germline V lookup: CDR1 SQVTM, CDR2 ANQGSEA. Trimming took off 4 bases at V and 0 bases at J, with 10 bases between the two ends. The length of the CDR3 is 13 residues. The CDR3, as DNA: TGCAGCGTTGCTGGGGGCCCCTCCTACGAGCAGTACTTC. It specifies CSVAGGPSYEQYF.

The J gene is TRBJ2-7, the V gene TRBV6-1; 8 nucleotides agree with TRBD1. With V trimmed by 7 bases and J by 4 bases, 9 bases remained unmatched. Germline V CDR1 and CDR2: MNHNS, SASEGT. CDR3 size: 14 residues. CDR3 residues: CASKPDRVVYEQYF. The CDR3 DNA reads as TGTGCCAGCAAGCCGGACAGGGTGGTTTACGAGCAGTACTTC.

J is TRBJ2-3 and V is TRBV9; D remains ambiguous. The CDR3 length is 14 residues. Per germline, CDR1 SGDLS and CDR2 YYNGEE. V shed 0 bases and J shed 4 bases, with 9 bases lying between them. CDR3 region: CASSVDIRADTQYF. In DNA, the CDR3 is TGTGCCAGCAGCGTAGATATCCGCGCAGATACGCAGTATTTT.